This T cell receptor beta chain came from a study of blood T cell repertoires in COVID-19. Trimming shortened V by 2 bases and J by 3 bases, and 14 bases separated the two germline ends. The CDR3 contains 15 residues. The germline CDR1 and CDR2 sequences are MNHEY and SMNVEV (reference sequence). Participants spanned ages about 18 to 100 years and resided in 20 to 30 US areas. Clinical history as reported by participants underpinned cohort assignment. Recovery meant two consecutive negative NP/OP PCR tests, professional clearance, or resolved symptoms. TCRdb keeps only in-frame clones here, not all; method: immunoSEQ multiplex PCR. The sample includes roughly 200,000 clones, around 90% of them seen just once.

The clonotype was recovered from a woman in her twenties or thirties who had recovered from COVID-19. This chain connects TRBV27 to TRBJ2-7, with D tentatively TRBD2 (6 bases). The sample was PBMCs or T cells enriched from blood (not recorded which). CDR3 amino acids: CASSLNFGGSYEQYF. In DNA, the CDR3 is TGTGCCAGCAGTTTAAATTTTGGGGGGAGCTACGAGCAGTACTTC.